The T cell receptor beta chain described here comes from a study of cytomegalovirus exposure and HLA in healthy donors. V trimming: 2 bases; J trimming: 6 bases; junction bases outside the gene matches: 2. The CDR3 length is 14 residues. The germline gives CDR1 KGHSH, CDR2 LQKENI. PCR was performed using 60 Vbeta and 13 Jbeta primers. Repertoires were generated with immunoSEQ multiplex PCR, while TCRdb's copy carries only in-frame clones and drops some. The data show about 160,000 clones, with over 60% seen just once and around 0.98% held by the top ten. This sequence originates from a woman in her 50s in good health and CMV-seropositive. This sequence joins TRBV18 and TRBJ2-7; TRBD1 agrees at 12 bases. The sequenced sample consisted of PBMCs. The CDR3 DNA follows: TGTGCCAGCTCACCAGGGACAGGGGGCTCCGAGCAGTACTTC. Amino acids: CASSPGTGGSEQYF.